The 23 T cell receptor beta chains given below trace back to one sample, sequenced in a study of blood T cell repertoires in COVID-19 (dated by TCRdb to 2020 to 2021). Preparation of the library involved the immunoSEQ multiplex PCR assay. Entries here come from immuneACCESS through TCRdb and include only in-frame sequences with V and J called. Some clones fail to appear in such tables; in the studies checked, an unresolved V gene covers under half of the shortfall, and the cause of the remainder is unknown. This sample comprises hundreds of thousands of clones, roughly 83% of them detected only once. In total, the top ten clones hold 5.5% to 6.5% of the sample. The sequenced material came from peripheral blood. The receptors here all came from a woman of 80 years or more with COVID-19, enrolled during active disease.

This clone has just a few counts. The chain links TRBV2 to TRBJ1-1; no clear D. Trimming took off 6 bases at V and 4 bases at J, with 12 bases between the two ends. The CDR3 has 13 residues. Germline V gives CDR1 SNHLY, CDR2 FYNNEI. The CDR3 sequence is CASSNDRGTEAFF. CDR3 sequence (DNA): TGTGCCAGCAGCAACGACCGAGGCACTGAAGCTTTCTTT.

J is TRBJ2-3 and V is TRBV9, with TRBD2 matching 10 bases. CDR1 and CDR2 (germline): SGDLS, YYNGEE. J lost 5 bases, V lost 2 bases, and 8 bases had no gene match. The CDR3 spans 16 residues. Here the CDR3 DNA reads TGTGCCAGCAGCGTCTCTAGCGGGAGTACCCAAGATACGCAGTATTTT. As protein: CASSVSSGSTQDTQYF.

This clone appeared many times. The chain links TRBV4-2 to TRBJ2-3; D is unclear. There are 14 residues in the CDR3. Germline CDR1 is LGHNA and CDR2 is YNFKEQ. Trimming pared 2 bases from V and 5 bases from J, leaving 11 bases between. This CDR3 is CASSQTALLDTQYF. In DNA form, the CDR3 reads TGTGCCAGCAGCCAAACCGCTCTATTAGATACGCAGTATTTT.

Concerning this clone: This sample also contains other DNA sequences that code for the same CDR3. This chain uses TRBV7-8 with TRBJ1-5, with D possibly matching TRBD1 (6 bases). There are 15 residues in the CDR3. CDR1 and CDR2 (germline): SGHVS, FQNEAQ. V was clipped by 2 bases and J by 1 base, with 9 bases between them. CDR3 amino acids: CASSLRDTSNQPQHF. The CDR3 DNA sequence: TGTGCCAGCAGCTTACGGGACACAAGCAATCAGCCCCAGCATTTT. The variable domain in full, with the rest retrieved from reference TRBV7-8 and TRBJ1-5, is GAGVSQSPRYKVAKRGQDVALRCDPISGHVSLFWYQQALGQGPEFLTYFQNEAQLDKSGLPSDRFFAERPEGSVSTLKIQRTQQEDSAVYLCASSLRDTSNQPQHFGDGTRLSIL.

CDR3 nucleotides: TGTGCCAGTCGGGGACAGTCGAACACCGGGGAGCTGTTTTTT. Translation: CASRGQSNTGELFF. The chain links TRBV28 to TRBJ2-2; 7 bases are a match to TRBD1. Per germline, CDR1 MDHEN and CDR2 SYDVKM. With V trimmed by 9 bases and J by 0 bases, 4 bases remained unmatched. This CDR3 spans 14 amino acids. The variable domain in full, completed from reference TRBV28 and TRBJ2-2, reads DVKVTQSSRYLVKRTGEKVFLECVQDMDHENMFWYRQDPGLGLRLIYFSYDVKMKEKGDIPEGYSVSREKKERFSLILESASTNQTSMYLCASRGQSNTGELFFGEGSRLTVL.

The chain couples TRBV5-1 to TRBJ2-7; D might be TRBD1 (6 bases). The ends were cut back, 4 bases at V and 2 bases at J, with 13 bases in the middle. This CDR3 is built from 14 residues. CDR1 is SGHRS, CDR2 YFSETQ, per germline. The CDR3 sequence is CASSLGTRAYEQYF. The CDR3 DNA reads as TGCGCCAGCAGCCTGGGGACACGTGCCTACGAGCAGTACTTC.

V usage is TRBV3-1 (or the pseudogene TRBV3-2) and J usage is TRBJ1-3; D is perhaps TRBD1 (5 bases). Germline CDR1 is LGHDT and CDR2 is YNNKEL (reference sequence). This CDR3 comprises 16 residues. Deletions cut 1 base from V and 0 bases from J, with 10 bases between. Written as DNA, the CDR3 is TGTGCCAGCAGCCAAGCTCGGACAAGCTCTGGAAACACCATATATTTT. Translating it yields CASSQARTSSGNTIYF.

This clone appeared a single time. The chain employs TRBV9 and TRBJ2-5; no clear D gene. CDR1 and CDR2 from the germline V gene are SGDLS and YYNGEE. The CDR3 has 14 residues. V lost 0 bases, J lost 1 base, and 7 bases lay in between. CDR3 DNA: TGTGCCAGCAGCGTAGGGGCCCTCCAAGAGACCCAGTACTTC. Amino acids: CASSVGALQETQYF. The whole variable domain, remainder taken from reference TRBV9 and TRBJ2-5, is DSGVTQTPKHLITATGQRVTLRCSPRSGDLSVYWYQQSLDQGLQFLIQYYNGEERAKGNILERFSAQQFPDLHSELNLSSLELGDSALYFCASSVGALQETQYFGPGTRLLVL.

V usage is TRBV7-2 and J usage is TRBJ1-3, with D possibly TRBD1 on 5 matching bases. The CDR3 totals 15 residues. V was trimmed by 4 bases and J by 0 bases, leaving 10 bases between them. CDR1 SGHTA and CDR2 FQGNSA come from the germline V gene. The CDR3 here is CASSSRQHSGNTIYF. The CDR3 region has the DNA TGTGCCAGCAGCTCAAGACAGCACTCTGGAAACACCATATATTTT.

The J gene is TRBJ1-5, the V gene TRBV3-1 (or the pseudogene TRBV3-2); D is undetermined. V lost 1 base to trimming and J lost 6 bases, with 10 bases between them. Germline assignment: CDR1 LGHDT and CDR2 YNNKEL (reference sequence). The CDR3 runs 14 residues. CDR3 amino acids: CASSQGTSGQPQHF. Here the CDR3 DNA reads TGTGCCAGCAGCCAAGGAACTTCGGGTCAGCCCCAGCATTTT.

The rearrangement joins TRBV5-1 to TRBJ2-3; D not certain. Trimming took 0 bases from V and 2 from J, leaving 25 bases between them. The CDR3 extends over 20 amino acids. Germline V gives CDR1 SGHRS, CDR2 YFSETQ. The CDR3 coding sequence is TGCGCCAGCAGCTTGGGGCCTTTGTCAGCGAAGTACCCCTCCACAGATACGCAGTATTTT. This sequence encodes CASSLGPLSAKYPSTDTQYF. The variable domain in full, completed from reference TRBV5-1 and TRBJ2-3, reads KAGVTQTPRYLIKTRGQQVTLSCSPISGHRSVSWYQQTPGQGLQFLFEYFSETQRNKGNFPGRFSGRQFSNSRSEMNVSTLELGDSALYLCASSLGPLSAKYPSTDTQYFGPGTRLTVL.

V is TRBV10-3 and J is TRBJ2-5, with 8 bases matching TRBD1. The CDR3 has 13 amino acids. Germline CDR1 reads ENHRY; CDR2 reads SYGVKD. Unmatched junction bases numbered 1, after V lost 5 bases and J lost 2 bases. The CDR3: CAISWTGQETQYF. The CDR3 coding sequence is TGTGCCATCAGTTGGACAGGGCAAGAGACCCAGTACTTC.

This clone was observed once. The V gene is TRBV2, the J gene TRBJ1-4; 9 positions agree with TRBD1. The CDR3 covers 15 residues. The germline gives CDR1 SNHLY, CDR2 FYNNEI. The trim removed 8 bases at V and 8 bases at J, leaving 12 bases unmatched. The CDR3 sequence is CASGGQGLKREKLFF. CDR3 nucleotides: TGTGCCAGCGGAGGACAGGGGCTAAAAAGGGAAAAACTGTTTTTT.

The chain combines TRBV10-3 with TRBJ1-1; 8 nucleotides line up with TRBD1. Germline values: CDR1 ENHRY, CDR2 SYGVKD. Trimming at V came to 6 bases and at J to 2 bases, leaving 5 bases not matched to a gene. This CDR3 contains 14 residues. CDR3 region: CAISSDRGNTEAFF. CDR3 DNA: TGTGCCATCAGCTCCGACAGGGGTAACACTGAAGCTTTCTTT.

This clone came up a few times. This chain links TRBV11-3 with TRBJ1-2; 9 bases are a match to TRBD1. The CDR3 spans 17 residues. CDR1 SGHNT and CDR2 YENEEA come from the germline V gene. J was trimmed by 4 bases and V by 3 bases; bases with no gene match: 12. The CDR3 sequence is CASSFGTGLDLSYGYTF. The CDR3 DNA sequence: TGTGCCAGCAGCTTCGGGACAGGGTTAGACCTATCCTATGGCTACACCTTC.

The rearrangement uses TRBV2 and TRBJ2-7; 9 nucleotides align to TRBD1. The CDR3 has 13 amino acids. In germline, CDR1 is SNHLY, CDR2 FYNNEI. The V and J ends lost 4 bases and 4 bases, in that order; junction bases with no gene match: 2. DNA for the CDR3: TGTGCCAGCAGTGGGGACAGGGCTTACGAGCAGTACGTC. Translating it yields CASSGDRAYEQYV.

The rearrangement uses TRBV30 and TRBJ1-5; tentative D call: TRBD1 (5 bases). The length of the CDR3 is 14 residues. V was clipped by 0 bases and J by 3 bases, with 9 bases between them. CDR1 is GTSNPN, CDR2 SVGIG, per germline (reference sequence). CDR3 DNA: TGTGCCTGGAGTGTAGGGGCGGTCAATCAGCCCCAGCATTTT. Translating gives CAWSVGAVNQPQHF.

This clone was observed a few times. CDR3 protein: CASSRDRVATNEKLFF. In nucleotides, the CDR3 is TGTGCCAGCAGCCGGGACAGGGTGGCAACTAATGAAAAACTGTTTTTT. The V and J genes are TRBV7-6 and TRBJ1-4, with TRBD1 matching 9 bases. The trim removed 5 bases at V and 0 bases at J, leaving 4 bases unmatched. The CDR3 runs 16 residues. Germline values: CDR1 SGHVS, CDR2 FNYEAQ.

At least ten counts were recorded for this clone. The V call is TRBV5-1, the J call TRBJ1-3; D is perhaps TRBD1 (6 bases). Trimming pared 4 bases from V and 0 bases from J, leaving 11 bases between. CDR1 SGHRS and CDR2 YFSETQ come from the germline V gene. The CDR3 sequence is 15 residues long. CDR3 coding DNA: TGCGCCAGCAGCGTCGGGACAACCTCTGGAAACACCATATATTTT. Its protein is CASSVGTTSGNTIYF.

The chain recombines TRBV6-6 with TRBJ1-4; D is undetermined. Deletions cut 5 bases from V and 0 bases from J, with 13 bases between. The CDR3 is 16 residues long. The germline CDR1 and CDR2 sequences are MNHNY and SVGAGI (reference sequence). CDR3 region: CASSQSGRATNEKLFF. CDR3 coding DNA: TGTGCCAGCAGTCAGTCCGGGAGAGCAACTAATGAAAAACTGTTTTTT.

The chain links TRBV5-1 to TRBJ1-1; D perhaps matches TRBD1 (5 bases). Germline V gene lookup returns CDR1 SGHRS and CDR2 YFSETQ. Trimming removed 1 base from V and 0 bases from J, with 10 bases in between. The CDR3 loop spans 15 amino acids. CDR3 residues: CASSLMTAMNTEAFF. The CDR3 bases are TGCGCCAGCAGCTTGATGACAGCGATGAACACTGAAGCTTTCTTT.

CDR3 in amino acids: CASSPSQGSYNEQFF. In DNA, the CDR3 is TGTGCCAGCTCACCGTCCCAGGGCTCCTACAATGAGCAGTTCTTC. This chain uses TRBV18 with TRBJ2-1, with D possibly TRBD1 on 5 matching bases. The CDR3 is made up of 15 amino acids. Germline assignment: CDR1 KGHSH and CDR2 LQKENI. V was cut by 3 bases and J by 0 bases, with 9 bases left in between.

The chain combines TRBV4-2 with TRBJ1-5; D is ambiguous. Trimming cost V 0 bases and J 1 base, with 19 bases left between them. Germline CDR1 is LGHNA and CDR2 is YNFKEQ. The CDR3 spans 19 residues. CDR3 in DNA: TGTGCCAGCAGCCAAGAGGGCAGTTCGAAATCCACAAGCAATCAGCCCCAGCATTTT. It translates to CASSQEGSSKSTSNQPQHF.